The present T cell receptor (beta chain) was sequenced within a study of blood T cell repertoires in COVID-19. Study background: From T cells, B-cell-depleted T cells, or PBMCs came the material, which was cDNA or gDNA.

Profiled with immunoSEQ multiplex PCR; TCRdb holds only in-frame clones, not every one. The data show under 250,000 clones, roughly nine tenths seen once. V shed 7 bases and J shed 9 bases, with 17 bases lying between them. CDR1 and CDR2 from the germline V gene are SGHAT and FQNNGV. The CDR3 runs 13 residues. What was sequenced was peripheral blood. The chain carries TRBV11-2 and TRBJ2-3; weak D call: TRBD2 (6 bases). The sequence was collected from a man in his sixties with acute or convalescent COVID-19. The CDR3 is CASTAGGTLTQYF. In DNA form, the CDR3 reads TGTGCCAGCACTGCGGGCGGGACCCTGACGCAGTATTTT.